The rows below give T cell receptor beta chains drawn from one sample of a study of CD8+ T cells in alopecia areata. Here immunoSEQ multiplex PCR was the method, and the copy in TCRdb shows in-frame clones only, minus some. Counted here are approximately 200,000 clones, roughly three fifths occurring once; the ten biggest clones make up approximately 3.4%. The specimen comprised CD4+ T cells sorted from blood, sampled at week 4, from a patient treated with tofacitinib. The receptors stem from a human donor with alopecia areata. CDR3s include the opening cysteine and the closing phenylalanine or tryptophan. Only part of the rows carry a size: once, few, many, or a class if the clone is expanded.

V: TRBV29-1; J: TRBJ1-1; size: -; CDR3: CSVVLGRTDTEAFF
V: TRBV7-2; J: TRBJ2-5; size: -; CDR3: CASSLASLAEAKETQYF
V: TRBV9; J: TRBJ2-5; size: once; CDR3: CASSYGTEETQYF
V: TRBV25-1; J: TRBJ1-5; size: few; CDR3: CASSQGGGRDQPQHF
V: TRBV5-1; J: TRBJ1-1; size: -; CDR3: CASSFEEPTEAFF
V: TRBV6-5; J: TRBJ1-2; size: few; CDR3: CASSSTATSYGYTF
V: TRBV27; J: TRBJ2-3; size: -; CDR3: CASSTGRGTDTQYF
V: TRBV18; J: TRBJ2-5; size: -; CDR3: CASSPLGTRSQETQYF
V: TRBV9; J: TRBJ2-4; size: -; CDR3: CASSAPDRGDIQYF
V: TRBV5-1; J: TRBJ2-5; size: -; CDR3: CASSLERGQETQYF
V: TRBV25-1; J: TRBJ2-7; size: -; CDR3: CASSAQRAGGAYEQYF
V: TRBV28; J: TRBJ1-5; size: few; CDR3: CASSSGRAIDNQPQHF
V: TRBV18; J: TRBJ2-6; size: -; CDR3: CASSLTGQGSGANVLTF
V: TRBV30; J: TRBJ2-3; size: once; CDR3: CAWKRGGSTDTQYF
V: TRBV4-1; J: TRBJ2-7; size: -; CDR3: CASSRSQGAGVYEQYF
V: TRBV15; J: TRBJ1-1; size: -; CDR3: CATSRDLAGPTEAFF